A single sample gave rise to the 27 T cell receptor beta chains below, sequenced in a study of T cells after yellow fever vaccination. In TCRdb, the 5' RACE reads were re-called with MiXCR into one record per CDR3 protein. Here the sample spans 150,000 to 200,000 distinct CDR3 sequences, about a tenth being singletons. Sequences were derived from CD8+ T cells sorted from PBMCs, sampled 45 days after the yellow fever booster vaccination. The receptors shown here come from a man aged 18-30 years who received the YFV17D yellow fever vaccine.

This clonotype was detected a few times. The chain carries TRBV5-1 and TRBJ1-2, with D perhaps matching TRBD1 (6 bases). V was shortened by 0 bases and J by 3 bases, with 21 bases between the two germline ends. The CDR3 totals 18 residues. The germline gives CDR1 SGHRS, CDR2 YFSETQ. CDR3 protein: CASSLAMGAAEPDYGYTF. CDR3 bases: TGCGCCAGCAGCTTGGCCATGGGGGCAGCAGAGCCCGACTATGGCTACACCTTC.

This clonotype was counted between two and nine times. CDR3 DNA sequence: TGTGCCAGCAGCTTAGGGTCTGATCCGGTCGGAGCTTTCTTT. The encoded protein is CASSLGSDPVGAFF. J is TRBJ1-1 and V is TRBV7-6; D is uncertain. The CDR3 covers 14 residues. Germline loops: CDR1 SGHVS, CDR2 FNYEAQ. V gave up 1 base and J gave up 10 bases, with 16 bases separating them.

Points on this clonotype: An end of the junction differs from the germline gene, which may be a read error. The chain links TRBV15 to TRBJ2-1; 9 bases match TRBD1. Germline CDR1 LNHNV, CDR2 YYDKDF (reference sequence). CDR3 length: 15 residues. CDR3 amino acids: CATTRSGTGYTEQFF. The DNA of the CDR3 is TGTGCCACCACCAGGTCGGGGACAGGGTACACTGAGCAGTTCTTC.

The gene calls are TRBV12-3 or TRBV12-4 and TRBJ1-2; D may be TRBD1 (6 bases). The CDR3 runs 13 residues. The germline V and J ends were trimmed by 5 bases and 4 bases, with 11 bases remaining between them. Here the CDR3 reads CASSPGVPYGYTF. In DNA, the CDR3 is TGTGCCAGCAGTCCAGGGGTTCCCTATGGCTACACCTTC.

The CDR3 DNA reads as TGTGCCAGCAAATCGGGGTCGTCGTTTCATGGCTACACCTTC. Amino acids: CASKSGSSFHGYTF. The chain uses TRBV25-1 and TRBJ1-2; D is undetermined. The CDR3 covers 14 residues. Germline V lookup: CDR1 MGHDK, CDR2 SYGVNS. The V end lost 7 bases, the J end lost 6 bases, and 18 bases lay between the germline ends.

The CDR3 DNA sequence: TGTGCCAGCACCACGGGACAGGGTACCTACGAGCAGTACTTC. As protein: CASTTGQGTYEQYF. V gene TRBV28 combines with J gene TRBJ2-7, with 9 positions matching TRBD1. Germline V gene sequence: CDR1 MDHEN, CDR2 SYDVKM. This CDR3 is built from 14 residues. After removal of 7 bases from V and 2 bases from J, the junction contained 6 bases not matched to a gene.

V gene TRBV27 combines with J gene TRBJ2-3, with 10 bases lining up with TRBD2. The CDR3 has 15 residues. Germline CDR1 reads MNHEY; CDR2 reads SMNVEV (reference sequence). The J segment lost 2 bases and the V segment lost 11 bases, leaving 10 bases of the junction unmatched. The CDR3 nucleotides read TGTGCCTGTAGCGGGGGGCTGAATCCCACAGATACGCAGTATTTT. Translating gives CACSGGLNPTDTQYF.

The CDR3, as DNA: TGTGCCAGCAGTATGACTAGCGGGGGAGTCGGGGAGCTGTTTTTT. The encoded protein is CASSMTSGGVGELFF. The rearrangement joins TRBV7-8 to TRBJ2-2; 12 positions match TRBD2. Germline V gene sequence: CDR1 SGHVS, CDR2 FQNEAQ. The CDR3 covers 15 residues. Losses at the gene ends were 6 bases for V and 7 bases for J; bases not matched to a gene: 6.

This clonotype was seen a handful of times. The V and J genes are TRBV10-3 and TRBJ2-1, with D possibly TRBD2 on 6 matching bases. The CDR3 totals 17 residues. The V and J ends lost 0 bases and 8 bases respectively, with 20 bases between them. Germline V gene data show CDR1 as ENHRY and CDR2 as SYGVKD. The CDR3 nucleotides read TGTGCCATCAGTGAGTCAGGGCATGGTGGCGGGGTTGATGAGCAGTTCTTC. As protein: CAISESGHGGGVDEQFF.

This clonotype was counted a few times. The genes are TRBV7-9 and TRBJ1-3; weak D call: TRBD1 (5 bases). The CDR3 sequence is 16 residues long. Trimming stripped 0 bases from V and 0 bases from J, with 9 bases between. Germline V lookup: CDR1 SEHNR, CDR2 FQNEAQ (reference sequence). The chain's CDR3 is CASSLAGGRSGNTIYF. The CDR3 DNA reads TGTGCCAGCAGCTTAGCGGGGGGTCGCTCTGGAAACACCATATATTTT.

This clonotype was counted between two and nine times. The CDR3 bases are TGTGCCACTCGGAGGGTTAGCACAGATACGCAGTATTTT. It is translated as CATRRVSTDTQYF. The chain employs TRBV7-9 and TRBJ2-3; D is perhaps TRBD2 (6 bases). V lost 10 bases, J lost 0 bases, and 11 bases lay in between. The germline gives CDR1 SEHNR, CDR2 FQNEAQ (reference sequence). The CDR3 is 13 residues long.

The CDR3 region has the DNA TGCGCCAGCAGCCACCGGGGCGGCAATGAGCAGTTCTTC. This translates into CASSHRGGNEQFF. The rearrangement uses TRBV4-1 and TRBJ2-1; either TRBD1 or TRBD2 may fit D (5 bases each). V was shortened by 3 bases and J by 6 bases, with 9 bases between the two germline ends. CDR1 is MGHRA and CDR2 is YSYEKL in the germline V gene. The CDR3 has 13 residues.

This clonotype was observed at least ten times. V and J are TRBV28 and TRBJ1-1; 10 bases line up with TRBD1. The CDR3 is 15 amino acids. Germline-derived CDR1 and CDR2 are MDHEN and SYDVKM. With 6 bases clipped from V and 10 bases from J, the junction kept 14 bases outside the gene matches. This CDR3 is CASRSRDRGRSGAFF. The CDR3, as DNA: TGTGCCAGCAGGTCCCGGGACAGGGGTCGTTCGGGAGCTTTCTTT.

This clonotype was picked up a small number of times. V and J are TRBV4-2 and TRBJ2-5; a possible D gene is TRBD1 (6 bases). This CDR3 region has 13 residues. Germline CDR1 reads LGHNA; CDR2 reads YNFKEQ. The germline V and J ends were trimmed by 2 bases and 5 bases, with 9 bases remaining between them. Here the CDR3 DNA reads TGTGCCAGCAGCCAACGGACAGCCGAGACCCAGTACTTC. Residues: CASSQRTAETQYF.

V gene TRBV7-3 combines with J gene TRBJ2-1; no reliable D call. Germline values: CDR1 SGHTA, CDR2 FQGTGA. The CDR3 has 14 amino acids. V lost 4 bases and J 5 bases, leaving 12 bases between the germline ends. The CDR3 DNA follows: TGTGCCAGCAGCTCTAGGACCTACGACAATGAGCAGTTCTTC. Encoded protein: CASSSRTYDNEQFF.

This clonotype turned up a few times. For the CDR3, the DNA is TGTGCCAGCAGTTTAGTCACTACAGCTGAGCAGTTCTTC. Protein: CASSLVTTAEQFF. The rearrangement links TRBV27 to TRBJ2-1; D ambiguous. The CDR3 is made up of 13 amino acids. Germline V gene data show CDR1 as MNHEY and CDR2 as SMNVEV (reference sequence). The V gene lost 2 bases and the J gene lost 9 bases, with 11 bases spanning the gap.

The J gene is TRBJ1-2, the V gene TRBV19, with D hard to call. In germline, CDR1 is LNHDA, CDR2 SQIVND (reference sequence). The CDR3 loop spans 14 amino acids. Trimming left V 3 bases short and J 7 bases short, with 15 bases between. The CDR3 sequence is CASSIPAARGGYTF. The CDR3 DNA reads as TGTGCCAGTAGTATTCCCGCCGCCCGCGGTGGCTACACCTTC.

V and J are TRBV19 and TRBJ2-2; no definite D call. CDR1 and CDR2 from the germline V gene are LNHDA and SQIVND (reference sequence). Trimming removed 5 bases at V and 2 bases at J, with 15 bases between. This CDR3 contains 16 residues. The CDR3 DNA reads as TGTGCCAGTAGTTCTCTGCAGGCCCCCAACACCGGGGAGCTGTTTTTT. Translating gives CASSSLQAPNTGELFF.

The rearrangement uses TRBV7-8 and TRBJ1-1, with D possibly TRBD1 on 5 matching bases. The CDR3 length is 14 residues. From germline, CDR1 is SGHVS and CDR2 FQNEAQ. V was cut by 2 bases and J by 1 base, with 8 bases left in between. In DNA, the CDR3 is TGTGCCAGCAGCTTACCAGGGAGGAACACTGAAGCTTTCTTT. Translating gives CASSLPGRNTEAFF. Full variable domain (missing parts from reference TRBV7-8 and TRBJ1-1): GAGVSQSPRYKVAKRGQDVALRCDPISGHVSLFWYQQALGQGPEFLTYFQNEAQLDKSGLPSDRFFAERPEGSVSTLKIQRTQQEDSAVYLCASSLPGRNTEAFFGQGTRLTVV.

Many counts were recorded for this clonotype. The chain is built from TRBV10-2 and TRBJ1-1; 8 bases agree with TRBD1. This CDR3 region has 14 residues. Germline assignment: CDR1 WSHSY and CDR2 SAAADI. The V segment lost 6 bases and the J segment 4 bases; nucleotides outside the gene matches: 7. DNA for the CDR3: TGCGCCAGCAGGGGGACAGGATGGGGCACTGAAGCTTTCTTT. It yields the protein CASRGTGWGTEAFF.

This clonotype was seen a few times. This rearrangement joins TRBV9 to TRBJ2-3; TRBD2 matches 9 bases. CDR1 and CDR2 from the germline V gene are SGDLS and YYNGEE. Germline trimming cut 0 bases from V and 5 bases from J; bases unmatched to any gene: 7. The CDR3 spans 16 residues. The CDR3 region has the DNA TGTGCCAGCAGCGTAGGTGCGGGGGGGCCGGTAGATACGCAGTATTTT. The encoded protein is CASSVGAGGPVDTQYF.

This clonotype showed up many times. The genes are TRBV12-3 or TRBV12-4 and TRBJ2-7; D unclear. V shed 7 bases and J shed 2 bases, with 12 bases lying between them. This CDR3 spans 13 amino acids. CDR3 loop: CASTSRETYEQYF. CDR3 in DNA: TGTGCCAGCACCTCAAGGGAAACCTACGAGCAGTACTTC.

J is TRBJ2-7 and V is TRBV18, with D perhaps matching TRBD1 (6 bases). This CDR3 spans 15 amino acids. Per germline, CDR1 KGHSH and CDR2 LQKENI. Trimming stripped 3 bases from V and 0 bases from J, with 12 bases between. CDR3 nucleotide sequence: TGTGCCAGCTCACCCGACAGGTTAAGCTCCTACGAGCAGTACTTC. Translated: CASSPDRLSSYEQYF.

The rearrangement links TRBV7-2 to TRBJ2-5; 8 nucleotides line up with TRBD2. The CDR3 has 15 residues. In germline, CDR1 is SGHTA, CDR2 FQGNSA. V trimming: 5 bases; J trimming: 5 bases; junction bases outside the gene matches: 10. CDR3 nucleotides: TGTGCCAGCAGCCCAACCGGGGGGGCGAGTGAGACCCAGTACTTC. This translates into CASSPTGGASETQYF.

V usage is TRBV7-2 and J usage is TRBJ1-6; TRBD1 matches at 9 bases. Germline assignment: CDR1 SGHTA and CDR2 FQGNSA. V dropped 4 bases and J dropped 8; count of bases not matched to a gene: 0. This CDR3 has 13 amino acids. CDR3 nucleotides: TGTGCCAGCAGCTGGACAGGGGATTCACCCCTCCACTTT. It yields the protein CASSWTGDSPLHF.

This clonotype was counted once. The chain recombines TRBV11-1 with TRBJ2-7; 8 nucleotides agree with TRBD1. This CDR3 comprises 16 residues. In germline, CDR1 is SGHAT, CDR2 FQDESV (reference sequence). With 5 bases clipped from V and 2 bases from J, the junction kept 11 bases outside the gene matches. CDR3 in amino acids: CASSPTPGQGPYEQYV. The CDR3 DNA is TGTGCCAGCAGCCCGACCCCTGGACAGGGCCCCTACGAGCAGTACGTC.

V is TRBV6-1 and J is TRBJ2-1, with 8 positions matching TRBD1. CDR3 length equals 15 residues. Germline V CDR1 and CDR2: MNHNS, SASEGT. Trimming removed 7 bases from V and 8 bases from J; junction bases left unmatched: 13. In DNA form, the CDR3 reads TGTGCCAGCACCGAAGGCCAGGGGGCGCGGCATGAGCAGTTCTTC. This gives the protein CASTEGQGARHEQFF.